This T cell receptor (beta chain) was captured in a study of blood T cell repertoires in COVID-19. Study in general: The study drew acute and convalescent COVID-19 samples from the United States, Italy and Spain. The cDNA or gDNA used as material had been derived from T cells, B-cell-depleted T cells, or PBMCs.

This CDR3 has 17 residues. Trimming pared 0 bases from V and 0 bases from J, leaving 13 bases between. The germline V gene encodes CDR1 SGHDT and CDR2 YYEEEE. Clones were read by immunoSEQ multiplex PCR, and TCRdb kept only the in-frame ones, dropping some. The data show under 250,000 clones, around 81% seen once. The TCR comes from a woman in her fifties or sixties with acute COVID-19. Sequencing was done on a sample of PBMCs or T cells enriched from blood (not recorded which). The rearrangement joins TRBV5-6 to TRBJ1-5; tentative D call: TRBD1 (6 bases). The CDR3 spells CASSLVWDNHSNQPQHF. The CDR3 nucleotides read TGTGCCAGCAGCTTGGTCTGGGACAATCATAGCAATCAGCCCCAGCATTTT.